This TCR beta chain was captured in a study of CD8 T cells in ankylosing spondylitis. Overall study findings and caveats: Blood from ankylosing spondylitis patients appeared to carry a characteristic eight-variant TCR beta motif. There was reportedly significant enrichment of clones that were disease-linked in matched ankylosing spondylitis synovial fluid.

There are many counts of this clonotype. Its matching antigen is unknown. Quantitative 5'-RACE with molecular barcodes was used to make the TCR beta libraries. TCRdb reprocessed the 5' RACE reads via MiXCR and lists one record per CDR3 protein. The data contain some 800,000 distinct CDR3 sequences, roughly 12% of them singletons. Trimming removed 8 bases from V and 0 bases from J, with 8 bases in between. The CDR3 extends over 13 amino acids. Germline assignment: CDR1 PRHDT and CDR2 FYEKMQ (reference sequence). The sequencing sample was made of blood, either unsorted or a sorted T cell fraction (not recorded which). The chain recombines TRBV13 with TRBJ2-4, with unresolved D. The receptor comes from a male donor with ankylosing spondylitis. The CDR3 is CASGYLAKNIQYF. CDR3 DNA: TGTGCCAGCGGCTACCTAGCCAAAAACATTCAGTACTTC.